The clone carrying this T cell receptor (beta chain) was detected only a few times. These data originate in a study of blood T cell repertoires in COVID-19. Looking at the study overall: T cells, B-cell-depleted T cells, or PBMCs provided the cDNA or gDNA that served as material.

Profiled with immunoSEQ multiplex PCR; TCRdb holds only in-frame clones, not every one. The table has approximately 88,000 clones, less than 85% seen once. The source of this sequence is a man aged 45-65 years who had recovered from COVID-19. Input material: peripheral blood.

CDR3 DNA: TGTGCCAGCAGTGAAGGTCTAAACTATGGCTACACCTTC. It yields the protein CASSEGLNYGYTF. The chain has TRBV6-1 and TRBJ1-2; no clear D gene. Germline CDR1 reads MNHNS; CDR2 reads SASEGT. Trimming stripped 1 base from V and 2 bases from J, with 5 bases between. This CDR3 region has 13 residues.